The rows below give T cell receptor beta chains drawn from one sample of a study of blood T cell repertoires in COVID-19. This table comes from immunoSEQ multiplex PCR, and its TCRdb copy is limited to in-frame clones, with some not included. The table lists about 200,000 clones, approximately 81% of them singletons. The sample comprised PBMCs or T cells enriched from blood (not recorded which). The receptors derive from a woman aged 50 to 60 with acute COVID-19. CDR3s include the opening cysteine and the closing phenylalanine or tryptophan. The D gene is left open where the match is weak. Clone size is not always given. Where it is, it says once, few, many or a class for expanded clones.

NA	TRBV11-2	TRBJ2-3	TRBD2	CASSPRLAGARGDTQYF	TGTGCCAGCAGCCCCCGACTAGCGGGGGCCCGGGGAGATACGCAGTATTTT
NA	TRBV11-3	TRBJ1-3	NA	CASSLGGQGTGNTIYF	TGTGCCAGCAGCCTAGGTGGGCAGGGTACTGGAAACACCATATATTTT
NA	TRBV7-2	TRBJ2-5	NA	CASSLVFAGAAEQETQYF	TGTGCCAGCAGCTTAGTTTTCGCGGGGGCCGCGGAACAAGAGACCCAGTACTTC
few	TRBV20-1	TRBJ1-2	NA	CSASKGVDGYTF	TGCAGTGCTAGTAAGGGGGTAGATGGCTACACCTTC
NA	TRBV5-1	TRBJ1-1	NA	CASSQGGMNTEAFF	TGCGCCAGCAGCCAAGGGGGTATGAACACTGAAGCTTTCTTT
once	TRBV5-1	TRBJ1-2	TRBD1	CASSLQRDEGQGAVGNYGYTF	TGCGCCAGCAGCTTGCAAAGGGACGAGGGACAGGGGGCAGTAGGTAACTATGGCTACACCTTC
NA	TRBV27	TRBJ2-6	TRBD1	CASSYRDRVNSGANVLTF	TGTGCCAGCAGCTACCGGGACAGGGTAAACTCTGGGGCCAACGTCCTGACTTTC
NA	TRBV5-1	TRBJ2-1	TRBD2	CASSPKGAGVGNEQFF	TGCGCCAGCAGCCCAAAGGGTGCGGGAGTTGGAAATGAGCAGTTCTTC
NA	TRBV14	TRBJ1-6	NA	CASSRQGNSPLHF	TGTGCCAGCAGCCGGCAGGGAAATTCACCCCTCCACTTT
NA	TRBV24-1	TRBJ2-6	NA	CATSQSGTGANVLTF	TGTGCCACCAGTCAGTCGGGGACTGGGGCCAACGTCCTGACTTTC
NA	TRBV6-2/TRBV6-3	TRBJ2-7	TRBD1	CASSRGTGGSHEQYF	TGTGCCAGCAGCCGTGGGACAGGGGGCTCCCACGAGCAGTACTTC
NA	TRBV5-1	TRBJ2-1	NA	CASSLGGWPYNEQFF	TGCGCCAGCAGCTTGGGAGGGTGGCCCTACAATGAGCAGTTCTTC
NA	TRBV2	TRBJ1-1	NA	CASSRRQAEAFF	TGTGCCAGCAGTAGGAGACAGGCGGAAGCTTTCTTT
NA	TRBV5-1	TRBJ2-3	TRBD1	CAARTGEDTDTQYF	TGCGCCGCCCGGACAGGGGAGGACACAGATACGCAGTATTTT
NA	TRBV7-8	TRBJ2-2	NA	CASSLGGAGANTGELFF	TGTGCCAGCAGCTTAGGTGGAGCGGGTGCGAACACCGGGGAGCTGTTTTTT
NA	TRBV7-8	TRBJ2-3	NA	CASQAYTSGTDTQYF	TGTGCCAGCCAGGCCTACACGAGTGGCACAGATACGCAGTATTTT
NA	TRBV5-5	TRBJ2-1	NA	CASILGANNEQFF	TGTGCCAGCATCTTGGGAGCAAACAATGAGCAGTTCTTC
NA	TRBV2	TRBJ2-7	TRBD1	CASSLTGIVYEQYF	TGTGCCAGCAGTCTGACAGGGATAGTATACGAGCAGTACTTC
NA	TRBV19	TRBJ2-1	TRBD1	CASNQLDRANEQFF	TGTGCCAGTAACCAGCTGGACAGGGCCAATGAGCAGTTCTTC
NA	TRBV6-2/TRBV6-3	TRBJ2-6	TRBD1	CASSYYRTSSTGAGANVLTF	TGTGCCAGCAGTTACTACCGGACCTCATCAACAGGGGCTGGGGCCAACGTCCTGACTTTC
NA	TRBV7-9	TRBJ1-4	TRBD1	CASSVAYTGGPATNEKLFF	TGTGCCAGCAGCGTAGCCTACACAGGGGGCCCTGCAACTAATGAAAAACTGTTTTTT
NA	TRBV7-9	TRBJ1-2	TRBD1	CASSPLGGTGLTNYGYTF	TGTGCCAGCAGCCCCCTGGGGGGGACAGGTCTGACTAACTATGGCTACACCTTC
NA	TRBV6-2/TRBV6-3	TRBJ2-5	TRBD1	CASSTRTGGRETQYF	TGTGCCAGCAGTACCCGGACAGGGGGTAGGGAGACCCAGTACTTC
NA	TRBV12-3/TRBV12-4	TRBJ1-1	NA	CASINFPNTEAFF	TGTGCCAGCATCAATTTCCCGAACACTGAAGCTTTCTTT
NA	TRBV7-8	TRBJ1-1	NA	CASSLNRERGAFF	TGTGCCAGCAGCTTAAACAGGGAGAGGGGAGCTTTCTTT
NA	TRBV12-3/TRBV12-4	TRBJ1-2	NA	CASTEDKNYGYTF	TGTGCCAGCACCGAGGACAAGAACTATGGCTACACCTTC